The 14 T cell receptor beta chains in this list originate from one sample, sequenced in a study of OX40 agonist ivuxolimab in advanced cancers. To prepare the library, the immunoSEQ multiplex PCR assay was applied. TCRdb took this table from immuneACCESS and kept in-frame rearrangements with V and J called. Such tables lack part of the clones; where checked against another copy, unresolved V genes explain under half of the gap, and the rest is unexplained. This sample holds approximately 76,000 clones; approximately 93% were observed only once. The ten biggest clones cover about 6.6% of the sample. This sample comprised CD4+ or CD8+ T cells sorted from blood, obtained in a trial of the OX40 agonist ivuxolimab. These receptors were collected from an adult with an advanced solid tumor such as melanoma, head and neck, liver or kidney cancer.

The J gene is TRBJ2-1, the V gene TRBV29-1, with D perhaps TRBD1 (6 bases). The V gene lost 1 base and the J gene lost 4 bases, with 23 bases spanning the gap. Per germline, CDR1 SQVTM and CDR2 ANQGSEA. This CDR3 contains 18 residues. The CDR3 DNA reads TGCAGCGTTGAAGGTCAGGGACAAACCGGCCCGGGTTACAATGAGCAGTTCTTC. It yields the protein CSVEGQGQTGPGYNEQFF.

CDR3 sequence reads: CASSLRSPGLGDEQYF. For the CDR3, the DNA is TGTGCCAGCAGCTTGCGGAGCCCGGGACTTGGGGACGAGCAGTACTTC. This chain uses TRBV5-5 with TRBJ2-7; D might be TRBD2 (6 bases). V was clipped by 1 base and J by 5 bases, with 19 bases between them. There are 16 residues in the CDR3. Germline CDR1 and CDR2: SGHKS and YYEKEE (reference sequence).

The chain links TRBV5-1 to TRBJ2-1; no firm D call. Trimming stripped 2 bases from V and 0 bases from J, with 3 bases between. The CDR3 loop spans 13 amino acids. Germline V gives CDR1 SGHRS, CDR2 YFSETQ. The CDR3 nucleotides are TGCGCCAGCAGCTTAAGCTCCTACAATGAGCAGTTCTTC. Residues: CASSLSSYNEQFF.

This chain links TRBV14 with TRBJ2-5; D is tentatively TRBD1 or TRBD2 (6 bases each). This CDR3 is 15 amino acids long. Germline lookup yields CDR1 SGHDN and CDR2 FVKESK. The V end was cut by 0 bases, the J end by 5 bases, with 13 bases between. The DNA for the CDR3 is TGTGCCAGCAGCCAAGATACCAGGGGAGGCGAGACCCAGTACTTC. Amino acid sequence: CASSQDTRGGETQYF.

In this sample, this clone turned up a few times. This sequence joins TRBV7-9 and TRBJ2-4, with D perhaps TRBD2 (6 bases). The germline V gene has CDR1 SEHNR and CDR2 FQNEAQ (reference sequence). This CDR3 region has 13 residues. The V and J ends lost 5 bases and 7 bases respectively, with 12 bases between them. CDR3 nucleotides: TGTGCCAGCAGCGGGGGGACTTGGAACATTCAGTACTTC. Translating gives CASSGGTWNIQYF.

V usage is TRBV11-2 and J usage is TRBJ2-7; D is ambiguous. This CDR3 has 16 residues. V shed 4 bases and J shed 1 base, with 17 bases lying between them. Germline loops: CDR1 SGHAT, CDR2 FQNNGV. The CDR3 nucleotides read TGTGCCAGCAGCTCTCCCGACATTCATCGATCCTACGAGCAGTACTTC. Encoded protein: CASSSPDIHRSYEQYF.

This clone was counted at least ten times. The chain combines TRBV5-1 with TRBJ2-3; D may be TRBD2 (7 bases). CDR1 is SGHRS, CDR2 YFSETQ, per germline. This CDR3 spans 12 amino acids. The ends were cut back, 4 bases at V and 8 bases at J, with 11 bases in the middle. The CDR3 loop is CASSGGAGTQYF. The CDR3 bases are TGCGCCAGCAGCGGGGGGGCTGGTACGCAGTATTTT.

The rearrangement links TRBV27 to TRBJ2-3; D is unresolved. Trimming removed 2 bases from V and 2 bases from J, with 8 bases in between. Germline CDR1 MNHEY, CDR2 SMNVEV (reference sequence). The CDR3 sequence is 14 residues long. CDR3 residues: CASSLLGDTDTQYF. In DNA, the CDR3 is TGTGCCAGCAGTTTACTAGGCGACACAGATACGCAGTATTTT.

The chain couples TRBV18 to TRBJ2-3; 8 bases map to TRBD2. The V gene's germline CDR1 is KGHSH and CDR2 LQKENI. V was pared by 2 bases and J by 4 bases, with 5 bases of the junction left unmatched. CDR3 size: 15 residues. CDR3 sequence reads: CASSPGTSWSDTQYF. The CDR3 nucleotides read TGTGCCAGCTCACCAGGGACTAGTTGGTCAGATACGCAGTATTTT.

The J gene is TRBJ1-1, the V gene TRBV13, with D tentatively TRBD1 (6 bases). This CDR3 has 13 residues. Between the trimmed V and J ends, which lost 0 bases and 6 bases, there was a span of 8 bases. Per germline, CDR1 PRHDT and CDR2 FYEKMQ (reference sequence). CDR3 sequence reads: CASSLGRGAEAFF. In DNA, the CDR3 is TGTGCCAGCAGCTTAGGCAGGGGCGCTGAAGCTTTCTTT.

CDR3 residues: CASSITGNTGELFF. CDR3 nucleotide sequence: TGTGCCAGCAGTATCACAGGGAACACCGGGGAGCTGTTTTTT. The rearrangement uses TRBV6-5 and TRBJ2-2, with D possibly TRBD1 on 5 matching bases. The CDR3 is made up of 14 amino acids. V was clipped by 5 bases and J by 1 base, with 8 bases between them. Germline assignment: CDR1 MNHEY and CDR2 SVGAGI.

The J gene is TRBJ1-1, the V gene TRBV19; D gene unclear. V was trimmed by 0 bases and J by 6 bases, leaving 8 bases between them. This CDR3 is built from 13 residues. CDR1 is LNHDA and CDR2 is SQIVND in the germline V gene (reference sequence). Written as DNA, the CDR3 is TGTGCCAGTAGTATAGATATTCTTGCTGAAGCTTTCTTT. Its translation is CASSIDILAEAFF.

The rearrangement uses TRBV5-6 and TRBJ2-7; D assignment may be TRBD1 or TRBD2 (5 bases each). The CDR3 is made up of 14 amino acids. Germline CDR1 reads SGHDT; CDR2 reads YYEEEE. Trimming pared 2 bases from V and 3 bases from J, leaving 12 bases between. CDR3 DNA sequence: TGTGCCAGCAGCTTTTGGGACGGGGTCTACGAGCAGTACTTC. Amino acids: CASSFWDGVYEQYF.

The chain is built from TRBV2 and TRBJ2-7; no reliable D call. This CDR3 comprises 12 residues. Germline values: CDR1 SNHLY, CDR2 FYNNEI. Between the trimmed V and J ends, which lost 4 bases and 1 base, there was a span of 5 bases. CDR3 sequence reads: CASSGSSYEQYF. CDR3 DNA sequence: TGTGCCAGCAGTGGCAGTTCCTACGAGCAGTACTTC.